Included here is one T cell receptor (beta chain) sequence, with context. Its specificity is not known. Extracted from the samples, RNA was reverse transcribed into cDNA to serve as the sequencing template. The repertoire was sequenced with immunoSEQ multiplex PCR; TCRdb's copy has only in-frame clones and lacks some. Altogether over 150,000 clones are present, more than 55% being singletons, with the ten largest covering approximately 3.3%. This entry belongs to a study of CD8+ T cells in alopecia areata. About the research overall: Affected scalp percentage determined the severity score of treated patients. Study findings and constraints: Patients shared TCRs less clearly than mice did, possibly for HLA-related reasons.

Treatment denoted: oral pan-JAK inhibitor, 5-10 mg twice daily. Germline V gene data show CDR1 as MNHEY and CDR2 as SMNVEV (reference sequence). This CDR3 region has 13 residues. With 6 bases clipped from V and 4 bases from J, the junction kept 5 bases outside the gene matches. This specimen was CD4+ T cells sorted from blood, taken at week 4, from a patient treated with tofacitinib. This receptor was taken from a human donor with alopecia areata. This chain joins TRBV27 and TRBJ1-2; 7 bases map to TRBD1. In nucleotides, the CDR3 is TGTGCCAGCAGCCCACCAGGGGGCTATGGCTACACCTTC. Translation gives CASSPPGGYGYTF.